Sequencing of this T cell receptor (beta chain) was carried out in a study of T cells after yellow fever vaccination (dated by TCRdb to the late 2010s). A note on the overall study: The SMART-Seq v4 Ultra Low Input RNA kit was used to prepare libraries from fractions with low cell numbers. To follow T-cell clones before and after both primary and booster YFV17D yellow fever vaccination, bulk TCR alpha and beta repertoires underwent longitudinal sequencing. Two healthy male donors made up the cohort, one aged 18 to 29 years and the other aged 30 to 40 years. Blood was drawn at multiple timepoints before and after primary and secondary immunization, with bulk PBMC replicates and cell subsets isolated.

V and J lose 0 bases and 5 bases, and a span of 4 bases separates them. From cysteine to phenylalanine, the CDR3 is 12 amino acids long. Only the CDR3 portion is preserved as DNA: 36 bases, with reading frame beginning at the first base. CDR1 MNHEY and CDR2 SVGAGI are derived from the germline V gene. The treatment or condition label, read with the paper, signifies: live attenuated yellow fever vaccine strain. At each blood-draw timepoint, two biological replicates of bulk PBMCs were obtained. PBMCs were isolated from peripheral blood using a standard Ficoll-Paque protocol. RNA was extracted with TriZol from bulk PBMCs, CD4 and CD8 fractions, and dextramer-positive and dextramer-negative fractions. Sequencing relied on an Illumina NovaSeq 6000. TCR cDNA was synthesized by 5'RACE template switching, which introduced a universal primer site and unique molecular identifiers. Priming of cDNA synthesis was performed from both the TCR alpha and TCR beta constant segments. Two PCR steps were used to amplify libraries, with sample barcodes and sequencing adapters being added in the second step. Libraries were sequenced on Illumina HiSeq 2500 (2x100 bp) or NovaSeq (2x150 bp). As for the original processing: Demultiplexing of reads and collapsing into UMI consensus sequences were performed with MIGEC, and V(D)J alignment was carried out with MiXCR. Clonotypes responding to the vaccine were identified with edgeR on replicate PBMC samples, with the criteria of FDR below 0.01 and a log2 fold change above 5 up to day 15. CD4 or CD8 identity was assigned to each bulk clonotype according to whether the clonotype was present at higher abundance in the sequenced CD4 repertoire or the sequenced CD8 repertoire. TCRdb itself trimmed the public reads at Q25 with fastp, ran MiXCR and retained productive beta chains. CDR3 protein sequences are deduplicated, and each keeps its most common genes and DNA. The V and J calls come from TCRdb's annotation, not from the publication. This sample holds approximately 240,000 distinct CDR3 sequences; approximately 3.6% were observed only once. About 20% of the sample is taken by the ten largest.

General study outcomes and caveats: Computational filtering was required because FACS-sorted repertoires could contain abundant contaminating clonotypes from the bulk population. A small share of clonotypes occurred in both CD4 and CD8 compartments, likely arising from convergent recombination. Most clones expanded after primary vaccination were re-detected after the booster (about 95% of CD4 and about 88% of CD8), suggesting broad memory maintenance. The study included only two donors, which limits how far the findings can be generalized. The secondary T-cell response was found to be weaker but faster than the primary response, with a peak reached on day 5 rather than on day 15.

This clonotype was seen many times. What antigen it recognizes has not been identified. No base quality values were provided; no much bigger clone lies one nucleotide off. The sequencing here drew on PBMCs, taken 15 days after the yellow fever booster vaccination. The sequence is built from TRBV6-5 and TRBJ2-5; the D gene is not confidently resolved. This TCR was recovered from a man aged 18 to 29 who received the YFV17D yellow fever vaccine. The bases are TGTGCCAGCAGTTACTCCCGGGAGACCCAGTACTTC. Protein translation: CASSYSRETQYF.